This T cell receptor (beta chain) was retrieved from a study of beta chain features in type 1 diabetes. Study at large: Patients shared similar age, gender and cell yields with healthy donors.

The study, taken as a whole, reports: Insertions were fewer and deletions more numerous at VDJ junctions in type 1 diabetes patients. Unsettled here was the matter of whether HLA type influences TCRB rearrangement. Moderately but significantly shorter TCRB CDR3s were found in Type 1 diabetes patients in all four CD4+ subsets.

This clone was observed many times. Its matching antigen is unknown. One junction end does not reproduce the germline sequence, and a read error may be involved. The authors reverse transcribed all of the isolated RNA, so sequencing captured expressed TCRB transcripts. Naive, central memory and regulatory T cell samples averaged roughly 3.6 million reads. The assay was immunoSEQ multiplex PCR, and TCRdb's table has in-frame clones only and misses some. The sample consists of nearly 350,000 clones, approximately 9.9% of them appearing once. CDR1 and CDR2 from the germline V gene are SNHLY and FYNNEI. The CDR3 spans 11 residues.

V usage is TRBV2 and J usage is TRBJ2-5, with a tentative D call TRBD1 (6 bases). The sequenced sample was central memory CD4+ T cells from blood. This sequence was found in a man aged 30 to 39 with type 1 diabetes. The CDR3 coding sequence is TGTGCCAGCAGTGAACGGCAGGGGCCGAACTTC. Protein product: CASSERQGPNF.